This T cell receptor (beta chain) was recorded in a study of control samples from healthy donors and cancer patients. Method: immunoSEQ multiplex PCR; TCRdb's copy keeps in-frame clones and lacks some. The sample lists 95,000 to 100,000 clones, about 89% occurring once. The ends were cut back, 2 bases at V and 6 bases at J, with 11 bases in the middle. The CDR3 totals 13 residues. The germline V gene has CDR1 LNHNV and CDR2 YYDKDF (reference sequence). The sequence was collected from a man between 25 and 39 years old in good health. The rearrangement uses TRBV15 and TRBJ2-7; maybe TRBD1 (6 bases). The sequenced material came from blood. The CDR3 region has the DNA TGTGCCACCAGCAGACAACAGGGCCCCGAGCAGTACTTC. The encoded protein is CATSRQQGPEQYF.